This TCR beta chain was found in a study of vaccination and CD4 T cells after COVID-19. The wider study: The interval from dose two to post-vaccine sampling had a median of around 79 days, and it ranged from 14 to 241. The authors exposed cells to overlapping spike peptides derived from SARS-CoV-2, HCoV-NL63, HCoV-OC43 and HCoV-229E.

This clonotype was observed a few times. Its antigen is unidentified. Treatment noted: roughly 10-day PBMC culture with coronavirus spike peptide pools or control peptides (ViraFEST assay). ViraFEST stimulated the growth of antigen-specific T cells using peptide pools and subsequently profiled their TCRs by sequencing. V shed 0 bases, J shed 15 bases, and the junction held 5 bases outside the gene matches. Germline CDR1 reads DFQATT; CDR2 reads SNEGSKA (reference sequence). The CDR3 consists of 11 residues. The Oncomine TCR Beta short-read assay was what sequenced the DNA obtained from cultured CD4+ T cells. DNA came from CD4+ T cells after culture. In TCRdb, the PCR reads were re-called with MiXCR into one record per CDR3 protein. The sample holds 7,500 to 8,000 distinct CDR3 sequences, approximately 65% seen once.

The TCR comes from a human donor who had recovered from COVID-19. The source material was CD4+ T cells from blood, cultured in vitro. This chain links TRBV20-1 with TRBJ2-4; 7 bases fit TRBD2. CDR3 sequence (DNA): TGCAGTGCTAGAGATAGGAGGACTAGGTACTTC. Its translation is CSARDRRTRYF.